This T cell receptor beta chain was identified in a study of cytomegalovirus exposure and HLA in healthy donors. 13 Jbeta primers and 60 Vbeta primers were used for the PCR. Libraries were prepared by immunoSEQ multiplex PCR; TCRdb keeps only in-frame clonotypes and omits some of them. The sample holds about 35,000 clones. The sample taken for sequencing was PBMCs. This clonotype was sampled from a woman aged 40 to 49 in good health and CMV-seropositive.

In DNA, the CDR3 is TGCGCCAGCAGCTGGAGGGACTCCTCCTGGGAGCAGTACTTC. As protein: CASSWRDSSWEQYF. The rearrangement joins TRBV5-1 to TRBJ2-7; D is possibly TRBD2 (6 bases). Germline CDR1 is SGHRS and CDR2 is YFSETQ. V lost 3 bases to trimming and J lost 7 bases, with 17 bases between them. The length of the CDR3 is 14 residues. Complete variable domain (other parts from reference TRBV5-1 and TRBJ2-7): KAGVTQTPRYLIKTRGQQVTLSCSPISGHRSVSWYQQTPGQGLQFLFEYFSETQRNKGNFPGRFSGRQFSNSRSEMNVSTLELGDSALYLCASSWRDSSWEQYFGPGTRLTVT.